The present TCR beta chain was sequenced within a study of blood T cell repertoires in COVID-19. The protocol was immunoSEQ multiplex PCR, while the TCRdb copy is restricted to in-frame clones and leaves out a portion. The profile covers about 93,000 clones, with around four fifths appearing a single time and 16% taken by the ten largest. This clone was picked up a small number of times. CDR1 and CDR2 (germline): MDHEN, SYDVKM. CDR3 length equals 15 residues. The trim removed 4 bases at V and 2 bases at J, leaving 3 bases unmatched. The chain is built from TRBV28 and TRBJ1-5; 9 nucleotides align to TRBD1. The sequence came from a human donor in a cohort sampled during active COVID-19. The sequenced material came from peripheral blood. CDR3 sequence: CASSYRGPGNQPQHF. The CDR3 DNA follows: TGTGCCAGCAGTTACAGGGGGCCTGGCAATCAGCCCCAGCATTTT.